The 13 T cell receptor beta chains presented below share a single source sample, sequenced in a study of Ad26.COV2.S vaccination and SARS-CoV-2 variants. Treatment defined: about 20 received Ad26.COV2.S at low or high dose, single or two shots; 5 received placebo; per-sample allocation not given. Vaccine and placebo recipients were sampled on day 63 after the first injection. The data were produced by immunoSEQ multiplex PCR, yet TCRdb's version contains in-frame clones alone and is incomplete. The sample has roughly 270,000 clones, 80% to 90% seen once. Sample: peripheral blood, taken in a trial of Ad26.COV2.S vaccine versus placebo. The receptor source for this set is a person aged 18-65 years who received the Ad26.COV2.S COVID-19 vaccine or a placebo.

This rearrangement joins TRBV5-1 to TRBJ1-1; D is possibly TRBD1 (5 bases). The CDR3 contains 14 residues. V lost 0 bases, J lost 4 bases, and 10 bases lay in between. CDR1 and CDR2 from the germline V gene are SGHRS and YFSETQ. CDR3 residues: CASSLEAGRTEAFF. DNA of the CDR3: TGCGCCAGCAGCTTGGAGGCGGGGCGCACTGAAGCTTTCTTT.

The J gene is TRBJ1-2, the V gene TRBV7-9; D remains ambiguous. The V end lost 0 bases, the J end lost 6 bases, and 14 bases lay between the germline ends. This CDR3 region has 15 residues. The germline V gene encodes CDR1 SEHNR and CDR2 FQNEAQ (reference sequence). The CDR3 region is CASSLAGFLGDGYTF. The CDR3 nucleotides read TGTGCCAGCAGCTTAGCTGGGTTTCTTGGAGATGGCTACACCTTC.

The V call is TRBV12-5, the J call TRBJ1-2, with D possibly matching TRBD1 (5 bases). Germline CDR1 reads LGHNT; CDR2 reads FRNRAP. This CDR3 spans 16 amino acids. Trimming removed 3 bases from V and 4 bases from J, with 18 bases in between. This CDR3 is CASGLRVAGAFYGYTF. CDR3 in DNA: TGTGCTAGTGGTTTAAGGGTGGCCGGGGCTTTCTATGGCTACACCTTC.

This chain links TRBV9 with TRBJ2-4; 9 positions match TRBD2. Germline-derived CDR1 and CDR2 are SGDLS and YYNGEE. The CDR3 covers 17 residues. The V gene end was trimmed by 2 bases and the J gene end by 1 base; junction bases not matched to a gene: 7. The CDR3 DNA reads TGTGCCAGCAGCGTGGGGACTAGCCGGGCGGCCAAAAACATTCAGTACTTC. Translated, it gives CASSVGTSRAAKNIQYF. Together with reference TRBV9 and TRBJ2-4, the CDR3 gives the full variable domain: DSGVTQTPKHLITATGQRVTLRCSPRSGDLSVYWYQQSLDQGLQFLIQYYNGEERAKGNILERFSAQQFPDLHSELNLSSLELGDSALYFCASSVGTSRAAKNIQYFGAGTRLSVL.

The CDR3 loop reads CASSLMVSDTQYF. Here the CDR3 DNA reads TGTGCCAGCAGCTTAATGGTATCAGATACGCAGTATTTT. This chain uses TRBV7-6 with TRBJ2-3; no reliable D call. The germline V gene encodes CDR1 SGHVS and CDR2 FNYEAQ. The germline V and J ends were trimmed by 2 bases and 4 bases, with 7 bases remaining between them. The CDR3 sequence is 13 residues long. The variable domain in full, with the rest retrieved from reference TRBV7-6 and TRBJ2-3, is GAGVSQSPRYKVTKRGQDVALRCDPISGHVSLYWYRQALGQGPEFLTYFNYEAQQDKSGLPNDRFSAERPEGSISTLTIQRTEQRDSAMYRCASSLMVSDTQYFGPGTRLTVL.

The chain links TRBV28 to TRBJ1-2, with 7 positions matching TRBD1. J gave up 5 bases and V 4 bases, and 13 bases lay outside the gene matches. This CDR3 is 16 amino acids long. Germline-derived CDR1 and CDR2 are MDHEN and SYDVKM. The CDR3 here is CASSYDRVQKLYGYTF. The CDR3 coding sequence is TGTGCCAGCAGTTATGACAGGGTCCAGAAGCTATATGGCTACACCTTC.

This rearrangement joins TRBV15 to TRBJ1-1, with D unclear. Trimming stripped 0 bases from V and 5 bases from J, with 7 bases between. This CDR3 has 13 residues. Looked up from germline, CDR1 is LNHNV and CDR2 is YYDKDF (reference sequence). The CDR3 region is CATSRDRGTEAFF. In DNA form, the CDR3 reads TGTGCCACCAGCAGAGATAGAGGAACTGAAGCTTTCTTT.

The rearrangement links TRBV5-5 to TRBJ2-5; maybe TRBD2 (7 bases). The V and J ends lost 3 bases and 4 bases respectively, with 16 bases between them. In germline, CDR1 is SGHKS, CDR2 YYEKEE (reference sequence). The CDR3 extends over 15 amino acids. CDR3 in amino acids: CASSSSGQRGETQYF. For the CDR3, the DNA is TGTGCCAGCAGCTCCTCCGGACAGCGGGGAGAGACCCAGTACTTC.

The genes are TRBV12-5 and TRBJ1-1; TRBD1 might be the D (5 bases). Germline V lookup: CDR1 LGHNT, CDR2 FRNRAP. The V end was cut by 1 base, the J end by 6 bases, with 18 bases between. The CDR3 length is 16 residues. CDR3 in amino acids: CASGLGNAGDGAEAFF. CDR3 bases: TGTGCTAGTGGTTTGGGAAACGCGGGGGATGGAGCTGAAGCTTTCTTT.

The CDR3, as DNA: TGTGCCAGCAGCCCCGGGTTGGTAGCGGAATACAATGAGCAGTTCTTC. Translation gives CASSPGLVAEYNEQFF. The genes are TRBV27 and TRBJ2-1; possible D gene TRBD2, 6 bases. This CDR3 is built from 16 residues. V was trimmed by 6 bases and J by 4 bases, leaving 19 bases between them. The germline gives CDR1 MNHEY, CDR2 SMNVEV (reference sequence).

The chain employs TRBV7-2 and TRBJ2-7; 8 nucleotides line up with TRBD1. Trimming removed 1 base from V and 7 bases from J; junction bases left unmatched: 6. The CDR3 totals 14 residues. Germline V lookup: CDR1 SGHTA, CDR2 FQGNSA. CDR3 DNA: TGTGCCAGCAGCTTAGGAGGACAGGGTTTTGAGCAGTACTTC. Protein product: CASSLGGQGFEQYF.

The rearrangement joins TRBV5-1 to TRBJ2-7; the D is unclear. The CDR3 covers 15 residues. V was pared by 0 bases and J by 6 bases, with 16 bases between. CDR1 and CDR2 from the germline V gene are SGHRS and YFSETQ. The CDR3 sequence: CASSLAQTVVAEQYF. CDR3 bases: TGCGCCAGCAGCTTGGCACAGACCGTGGTGGCCGAGCAGTACTTC.

The J gene is TRBJ1-2, the V gene TRBV5-1; D gene uncertain. Germline assignment: CDR1 SGHRS and CDR2 YFSETQ. V was clipped by 1 base and J by 2 bases, with 6 bases between them. The CDR3 has 13 residues. The CDR3 region is CASSLNSNYGYTF. The DNA for the CDR3 is TGCGCCAGCAGCTTGAACTCGAACTATGGCTACACCTTC.